The clone carrying this T cell receptor beta chain was found a few times. The data were obtained in a study of blood T cell repertoires in COVID-19. The authors' processing: Counts of nucleated cells, estimated from reference gene primer amplification, were obtained. The data were produced by immunoSEQ multiplex PCR, yet TCRdb's version contains in-frame clones alone and is incomplete. That table furnishes V, J and clone size, whereas the DNA furnished D and trimming. The top ten hold approximately 1.8% of the sample, which has more than 300,000 clones, just under 90% seen once. This CDR3 is 14 amino acids long. Germline-derived CDR1 and CDR2 are PRHDT and FYEKMQ (reference sequence). Trimming removed 4 bases from V and 8 bases from J; junction bases left unmatched: 5. Patients from Seattle were sampled longitudinally, starting during active infection.

The sample was peripheral blood. The genes are TRBV13 and TRBJ1-6; 7 bases map to TRBD1. This TCR derives from a woman younger than 45 with COVID-19, enrolled during active disease. In nucleotides, the CDR3 is TGTGCCAGCAGCTGGGGACAGAGAGATTCACCCCTCCACTTT. It translates to CASSWGQRDSPLHF.